A single count supports the clone carrying this TCR beta chain. The data originate from a study of blood T cell repertoires in COVID-19. Trimming shortened V by 5 bases and J by 5 bases, and 9 bases separated the two germline ends. CDR3 size: 13 residues. Germline loops: CDR1 SGHTA, CDR2 FQGTGA. Measured with immunoSEQ multiplex PCR; TCRdb has only the in-frame clones, and not every one. The data show approximately 300,000 clones, about 85% seen once. The chain carries TRBV7-3 and TRBJ2-2; the D is unclear. The specimen sequenced was PBMCs or T cells enriched from blood (not recorded which). The receptor comes from a woman aged 25 to 39 who had been exposed to COVID-19. The CDR3 DNA is TGTGCCAGCAGCCAAAGTCGGACCGGGGAGCTGTTTTTT. Amino acids: CASSQSRTGELFF.